Given below is one TCR beta chain in context. The V gene's germline CDR1 is MNHEY and CDR2 SVGEGT. The CDR3 extends over 15 amino acids. This sample is part of a study of blood T cells in healthy people across ages. Primed by a sample-barcoded 5' primer and a J-beta primer mix, a second PCR proceeded for 7 to 11 cycles. TCRdb recomputed calls from the 5' RACE reads with MiXCR, one row per CDR3 protein. This table holds some 860,000 distinct CDR3 sequences, about 61% found once. The origin of this receptor is a man aged 40-50 years in good health. Sequencing used blood. The chain employs TRBV6-2 or TRBV6-3 and TRBJ2-7, with TRBD1 as a possible D gene (7 bases). The closer fit of TRBJ2-5 to the DNA end suggests the J call may be wrong. The CDR3 reads CASSLPETGRETQYF. The CDR3 nucleotides read TGTGCCAGCAGTTTGCCCGAGACAGGGAGGGAGACCCAGTACTTC.